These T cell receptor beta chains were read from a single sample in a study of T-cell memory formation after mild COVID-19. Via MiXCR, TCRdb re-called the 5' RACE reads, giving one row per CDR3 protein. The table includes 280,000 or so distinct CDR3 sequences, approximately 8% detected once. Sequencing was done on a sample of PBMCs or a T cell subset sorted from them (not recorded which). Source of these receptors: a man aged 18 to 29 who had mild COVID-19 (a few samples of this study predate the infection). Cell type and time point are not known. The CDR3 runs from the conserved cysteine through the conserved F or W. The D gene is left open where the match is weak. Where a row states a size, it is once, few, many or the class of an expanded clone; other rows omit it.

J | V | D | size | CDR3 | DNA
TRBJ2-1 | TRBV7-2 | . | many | CASSRRRDSYNEQFF | TGTGCCAGCAGCCGCCGCAGGGACTCCTACAATGAGCAGTTCTTC
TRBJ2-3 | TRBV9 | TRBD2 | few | CASSVGLAGSHGSGTDTQYF | TGTGCCAGCAGCGTAGGGCTAGCGGGGAGCCACGGATCCGGCACAGATACGCAGTATTTT
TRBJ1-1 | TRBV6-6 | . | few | CASSVPASTEAFF | TGTGCCAGCAGTGTCCCAGCCTCCACTGAAGCTTTCTTT
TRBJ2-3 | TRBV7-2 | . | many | CASSAYHPDTQYF | TGTGCCAGCAGCGCTTACCACCCAGATACGCAGTATTTT
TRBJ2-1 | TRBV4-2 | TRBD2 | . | CASSGGLAGHNEQFF | TGTGCCAGCAGCGGGGGACTAGCGGGCCACAATGAGCAGTTCTTC
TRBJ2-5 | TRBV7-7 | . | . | CASSWHEVNQYF | TGTGCTAGCAGCTGGCATGAAGTGAACCAGTACTTC
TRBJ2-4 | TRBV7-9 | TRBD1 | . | CASSRTGGNIQYF | TGTGCCAGCAGCCGGACAGGGGGAAACATTCAGTACTTC
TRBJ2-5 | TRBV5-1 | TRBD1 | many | CASSTGQQETQYF | TGCGCCAGCAGCACGGGACAGCAAGAGACCCAGTACTTC
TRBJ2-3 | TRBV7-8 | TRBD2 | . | CASSHPQRGGTDTQYF | TGTGCCAGCAGCCACCCCCAGCGGGGAGGCACAGATACGCAGTATTTT
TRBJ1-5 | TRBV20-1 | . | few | CSARFGVSNQPQHF | TGCAGTGCTAGGTTTGGGGTAAGCAATCAGCCCCAGCATTTT
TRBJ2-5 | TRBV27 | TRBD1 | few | CASSSPGGSQYF | TGTGCCAGCAGTTCGCCAGGGGGTTCCCAGTACTTC
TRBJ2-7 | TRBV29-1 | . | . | CSVESVYEQYF | TGCAGCGTTGAATCGGTCTACGAGCAGTACTTC
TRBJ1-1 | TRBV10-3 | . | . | CAITGDPPEGTEAFF | TGTGCCATCACCGGAGACCCCCCCGAGGGCACTGAAGCTTTCTTT
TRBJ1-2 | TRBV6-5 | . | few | CASSYSGKYFGYTF | TGTGCCAGCAGTTACTCGGGAAAGTACTTCGGCTACACCTTC
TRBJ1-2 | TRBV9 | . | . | CASSGTTGSYGYTF | TGTGCCAGCAGCGGGACCACAGGGAGCTATGGCTACACCTTC
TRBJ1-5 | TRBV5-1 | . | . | CASRFWINQPQHF | TGCGCCAGCAGGTTTTGGATCAATCAGCCCCAGCATTTT
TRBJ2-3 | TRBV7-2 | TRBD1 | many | CASSPDRGGTDTQYF | TGTGCCAGCAGTCCCGACAGGGGTGGCACAGATACGCAGTATTTT
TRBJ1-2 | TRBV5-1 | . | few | CASSTPDGVSGHSLLHNYGYTF | TGCGCCAGCAGCACCCCCGACGGAGTATCGGGACACTCGTTACTCCATAACTATGGCTACACCTTC
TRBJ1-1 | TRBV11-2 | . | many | CASSLNREAFF | TGTGCCAGCAGCTTAAATCGTGAAGCTTTCTTT
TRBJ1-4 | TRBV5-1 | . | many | CASSISIGNNEKLFF | TGCGCCAGCAGCATCTCAATCGGGAATAATGAAAAACTGTTTTTT
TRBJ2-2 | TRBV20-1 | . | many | CSARWSEGEAGELFF | TGCAGTGCTAGATGGTCGGAAGGGGAGGCCGGGGAGCTGTTTTTT
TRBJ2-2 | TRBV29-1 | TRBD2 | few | CSASGENTGELFF | TGCAGCGCGAGCGGGGAGAACACCGGGGAGCTGTTTTTT
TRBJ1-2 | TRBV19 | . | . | CASSTRRGSGYTF | TGTGCCAGTAGTACCCGGAGAGGGAGCGGCTACACCTTC
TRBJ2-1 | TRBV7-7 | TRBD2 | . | CASPPGGTSGGRDNEQFF | TGTGCCAGCCCGCCGGGGGGGACTAGCGGGGGACGCGACAATGAGCAGTTCTTC
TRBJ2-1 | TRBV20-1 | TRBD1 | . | CSATGTESYNEQFF | TGCAGTGCTACCGGGACAGAATCATACAATGAGCAGTTCTTC
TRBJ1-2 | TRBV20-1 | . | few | CSAQTENYGYTF | TGCAGTGCACAGACGGAGAACTATGGCTACACCTTC
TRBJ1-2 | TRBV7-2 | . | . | CASSLGRDPLWGYTF | TGTGCCAGCAGCCTCGGGAGGGATCCACTATGGGGCTACACCTTC
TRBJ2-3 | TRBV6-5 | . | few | CASSYGGAPSSTDTQYF | TGTGCCAGCAGTTACGGCGGGGCTCCCTCTAGCACAGATACGCAGTATTTT
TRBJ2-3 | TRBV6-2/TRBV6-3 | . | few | CASSYSAVTGTDTQYF | TGTGCCAGCAGTTACTCGGCCGTAACAGGAACAGATACGCAGTATTTT
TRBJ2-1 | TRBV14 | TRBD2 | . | CASSRIAGWFYNEQFF | TGTGCCAGCAGCCGAATAGCGGGTTGGTTCTACAATGAGCAGTTCTTC
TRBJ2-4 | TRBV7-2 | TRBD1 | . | CASSPRDRSIRYF | TGTGCCAGCAGCCCCCGGGACAGGAGTATCCGGTACTTC
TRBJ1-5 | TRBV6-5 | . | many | CASSGGGNQPQHF | TGCGCCAGCAGCGGGGGTGGCAATCAGCCCCAGCATTTT
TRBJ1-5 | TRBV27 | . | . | CASSSFPPGNQPQHF | TGTGCCAGCAGTTCTTTCCCGCCAGGGAATCAGCCCCAGCATTTT
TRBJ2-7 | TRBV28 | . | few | CASSPPGQPAQYF | TGTGCCAGCAGTCCTCCCGGGCAGCCTGCGCAGTACTTC
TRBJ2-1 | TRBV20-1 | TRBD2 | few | CSARGPETSAYNEQFF | TGCAGTGCTAGAGGGCCTGAGACTAGCGCATACAATGAGCAGTTCTTC
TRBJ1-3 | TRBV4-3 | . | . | CASSFGTILSGNTIYF | TGCGCCAGCAGCTTCGGGACTATTCTCTCTGGAAACACCATATATTTT
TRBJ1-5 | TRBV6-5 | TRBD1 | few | CASSGQGIQPQHF | TGTGCCAGCAGCGGACAGGGGATACAGCCCCAGCATTTT
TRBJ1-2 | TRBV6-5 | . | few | CASSPWGRYGYTF | TGTGCCAGCAGTCCTTGGGGGCGCTATGGCTACACCTTC
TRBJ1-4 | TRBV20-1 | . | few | CSARVETPYREKLFF | TGCAGTGCTAGAGTCGAGACACCTTACCGGGAAAAACTGTTTTTT
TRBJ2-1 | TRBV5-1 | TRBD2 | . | CASSPEGLAGGLNEQFF | TGCGCCAGCAGCCCGGAGGGACTAGCGGGGGGACTCAATGAGCAGTTCTTC
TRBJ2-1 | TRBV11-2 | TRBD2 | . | CASSLVSGSGGEGYNEQFF | TGTGCCAGCAGCTTAGTATCGGGGAGCGGGGGGGAGGGCTATAATGAGCAGTTCTTC
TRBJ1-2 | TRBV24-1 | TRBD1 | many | CATSDKDRAHGYTF | TGTGCCACCAGTGACAAGGACAGGGCTCATGGCTACACCTTC
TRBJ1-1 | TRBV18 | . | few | CASSPPGVAEAFF | TGTGCCAGCTCACCACCGGGAGTGGCTGAAGCTTTCTTT
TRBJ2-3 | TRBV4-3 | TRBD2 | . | CASSHLSGELTDTQYF | TGCGCCAGCAGCCACCTTAGCGGGGAGCTTACAGATACGCAGTATTTT
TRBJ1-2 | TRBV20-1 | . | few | CSAPPQGNYGYTF | TGCAGTGCTCCCCCACAGGGAAACTATGGCTACACCTTC
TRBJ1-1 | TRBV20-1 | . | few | CSARWERGMNTEAFF | TGCAGTGCTAGATGGGAGAGGGGCATGAACACTGAAGCTTTCTTT
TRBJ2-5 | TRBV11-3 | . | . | CASSLGGGEGRQTQYF | TGTGCCAGCAGCTTAGGGGGAGGAGAGGGCCGACAGACCCAGTACTTC
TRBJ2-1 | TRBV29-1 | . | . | CSVEEPTRLLFF | TGCAGCGTTGAAGAGCCAACTAGGTTGCTGTTCTTC
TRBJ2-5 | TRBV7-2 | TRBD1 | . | CASSPDRGQETQYF | TGTGCCAGCAGCCCGGACAGGGGCCAAGAGACCCAGTACTTC
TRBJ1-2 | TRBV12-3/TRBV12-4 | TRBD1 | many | CASTPTGFNYGYTF | TGTGCCAGCACCCCGACAGGGTTTAACTATGGCTACACCTTC
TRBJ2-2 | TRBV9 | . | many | CASSLKKRGVDTGELFF | TGTGCCAGCAGCTTAAAGAAAAGGGGGGTAGACACCGGGGAGCTGTTTTTT
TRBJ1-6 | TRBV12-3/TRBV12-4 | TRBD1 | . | CASRSGQGRFSPLRF | TGTGCCAGCAGGTCGGGACAGGGAAGATTTTCACCCCTCCGCTTT